This T cell receptor beta chain was retrieved from a study of blood T cell repertoires in COVID-19. At the level of the study: PBMCs, B-cell-depleted T cells, or T cells were the source of the cDNA or gDNA that made up the material.

This CDR3 spans 16 amino acids. Germline CDR1 reads KGHDR; CDR2 reads SFDVKD. The junction had 12 bases not matched to a gene; V was cut back by 4 bases and J by 7 bases. Here immunoSEQ multiplex PCR was the method, and the copy in TCRdb shows in-frame clones only, minus some. The sample lists roughly 250,000 clones, roughly 84% seen once, with 15% to 17% in the top ten. The receptor comes from a person between 70 and 80 years old with COVID-19, enrolled during active disease. The rearrangement links TRBV24-1 to TRBJ2-1; 7 bases are a match to TRBD2. The sequenced material came from peripheral blood. The CDR3 DNA follows: TGTGCCACCAGTGAATCCCCTAGCGGAAGGCGTAATGAGCAGTTCTTC. Protein sequence: CATSESPSGRRNEQFF.